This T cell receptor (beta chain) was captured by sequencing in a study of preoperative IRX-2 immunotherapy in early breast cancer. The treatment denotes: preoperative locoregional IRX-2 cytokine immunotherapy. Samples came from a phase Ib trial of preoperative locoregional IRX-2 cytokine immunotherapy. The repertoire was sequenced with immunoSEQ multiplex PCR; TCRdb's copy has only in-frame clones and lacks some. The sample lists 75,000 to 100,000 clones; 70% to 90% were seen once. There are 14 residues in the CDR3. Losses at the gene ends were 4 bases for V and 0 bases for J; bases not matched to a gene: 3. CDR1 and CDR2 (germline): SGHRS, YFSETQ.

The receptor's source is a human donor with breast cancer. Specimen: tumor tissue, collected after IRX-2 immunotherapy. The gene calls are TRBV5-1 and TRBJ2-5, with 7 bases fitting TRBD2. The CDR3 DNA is TGCGCCAGCAGCACCGGGACTAACCAAGAGACCCAGTACTTC. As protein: CASSTGTNQETQYF.